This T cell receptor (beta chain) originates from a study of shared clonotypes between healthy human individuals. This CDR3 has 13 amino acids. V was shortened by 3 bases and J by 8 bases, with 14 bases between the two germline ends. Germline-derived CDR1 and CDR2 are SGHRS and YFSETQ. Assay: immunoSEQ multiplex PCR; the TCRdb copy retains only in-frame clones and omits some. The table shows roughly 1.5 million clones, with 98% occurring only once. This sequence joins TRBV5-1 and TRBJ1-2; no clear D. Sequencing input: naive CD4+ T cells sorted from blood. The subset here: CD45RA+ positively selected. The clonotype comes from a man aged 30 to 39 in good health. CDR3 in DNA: TGCGCCAGCAGCTCGGTCCTTCCGGAAGGCTACACCTTC. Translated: CASSSVLPEGYTF.